The entry that follows covers one T cell receptor beta chain sequence. This sample is drawn from a study of blood T cell repertoires in COVID-19. The V end lost 3 bases, the J end lost 4 bases, and 6 bases lay between the germline ends. Germline lookup yields CDR1 PRHDT and CDR2 FYEKMQ (reference sequence). The CDR3 is 12 amino acids. Original processing notes: Reference gene primers were amplified, and this amplification served to estimate nucleated cell counts. Assay used: immunoSEQ multiplex PCR; TCRdb lists only in-frame clones, some missing. V, J and clone size are taken as reported in that table, and D and trimming were inferred from the DNA itself. Of approximately 120,000 clones in the sample, 88% were seen once.

The rearrangement links TRBV13 to TRBJ1-2, with D unclear. The source of this sequence is a human donor in a cohort sampled during active COVID-19. Source material: peripheral blood. The CDR3 DNA reads as TGTGCCAGCAGCTTGGGCAGCTATGGCTACACCTTC. Its translation is CASSLGSYGYTF.